This T cell receptor beta chain originates from a study of T-cell reconstitution after alpha-beta-depleted transplantation in children. This CDR3 is 16 amino acids long. V lost 4 bases and J lost 8; bases outside the gene matches: 10. Germline V lookup: CDR1 SGHTA, CDR2 FQGNSA. Preparation of the TCRbeta library was carried out with unique molecular identifiers. Each CDR3 protein gets one entry after TCRdb re-called the PCR reads with MiXCR. The sample yields approximately 91,000 distinct CDR3 sequences, roughly 8% seen once. This clonotype appeared once. This may stem from a read error, because a much larger clone lies one nucleotide away. Since no conserved phenylalanine or tryptophan closes the CDR3, a read error is the likely cause.

The source is a human donor who donated a stem cell graft to a child with congenital amegakaryocytic thrombocytopenia. Sequenced material: PBMCs from the stem cell graft donor, taken from the stem cell graft. The rearrangement joins TRBV7-2 to TRBJ2-1; 11 bases are shared with TRBD2. The CDR3 sequence is CASSSYSGRALDEQFS. CDR3 DNA sequence: TGTGCCAGCAGCTCCTATAGCGGGAGGGCCCTCGATGAGCAGTTCTCC.